This T cell receptor (beta chain) was retrieved from a study of cytomegalovirus exposure and HLA in healthy donors. Whole-study results and caveats: There were 164 TCR beta chains listed as cytomegalovirus-associated. Three of the chains that were CMV-associated were confirmed in vitro to be specific for CMV antigens.

Worth noting for this clone: Antigen unknown.

Profiling relied on immunoSEQ multiplex PCR, and the TCRdb table lists in-frame clones only, not all of them. Among 250,000 to 350,000 clones listed, around 90% were seen once. Deletions cut 3 bases from V and 3 bases from J, with 11 bases between. Looked up from germline, CDR1 is SQVTM and CDR2 is ANQGSEA. The length of the CDR3 is 13 residues. This sequence was found in a woman aged 25 to 45 in good health and CMV-seropositive. The V gene is TRBV29-1, the J gene TRBJ1-2; the D is unclear. The sample was PBMCs. The CDR3 here is CSVEIANYYGYTF. The CDR3 coding sequence is TGCAGCGTTGAGATAGCAAACTACTATGGCTACACCTTC.